These 18 T cell receptor beta chains originate from one sample sequenced in a study of blood T cell repertoires in COVID-19. Data came from immunoSEQ multiplex PCR; TCRdb stores just in-frame clones and leaves some out. The table records roughly 310,000 clones, about 90% of them present only once. The sequencing sample was made of peripheral blood. These receptors were obtained from a woman aged 30 to 39 with COVID-19, enrolled during active disease.

The chain couples TRBV7-2 to TRBJ2-7; D unclear. Trimming took 5 bases from V and 2 from J, leaving 16 bases between them. CDR1 is SGHTA, CDR2 FQGNSA, per germline. The CDR3 loop spans 15 amino acids. CDR3 DNA: TGTGCCAGCAGCCGCGAGCTGAACCCTACCTACGAGCAGTACTTC. Amino acids: CASSRELNPTYEQYF.

The chain links TRBV5-6 to TRBJ2-7; tentatively, D is TRBD1 (5 bases). Looked up from germline, CDR1 is SGHDT and CDR2 is YYEEEE. The CDR3 consists of 15 residues. V lost 4 bases and J 5 bases, leaving 19 bases between the germline ends. CDR3 sequence: CASSPITQGGDEQYF. CDR3 DNA: TGTGCCAGCAGCCCGATTACCCAGGGTGGCGACGAGCAGTACTTC.

The chain carries TRBV24-1 and TRBJ1-5, with 7 bases lining up with TRBD1. The CDR3 contains 17 residues. From germline, CDR1 is KGHDR and CDR2 SFDVKD. V dropped 2 bases and J dropped 1; count of bases not matched to a gene: 7. The CDR3, as DNA: TGTGCCACCAGTGATTATCCCCGGACAGGAAGCAATCAGCCCCAGCATTTT. The encoded protein is CATSDYPRTGSNQPQHF.

This chain uses TRBV19 with TRBJ2-1, with a weak D call TRBD2 (6 bases). This CDR3 region has 18 residues. Germline lookup yields CDR1 LNHDA and CDR2 SQIVND (reference sequence). Trimming left V 5 bases short and J 0 bases short, with 20 bases between. The CDR3 region has the DNA TGTGCCAGTAGTCTCTTCGGGGGTAGCGCGAGCTCCTACAATGAGCAGTTCTTC. Amino acids: CASSLFGGSASSYNEQFF.

The chain has TRBV7-3 and TRBJ1-6, with D maybe TRBD1 (5 bases). Trimming shortened V by 5 bases and J by 10 bases, and 15 bases separated the two germline ends. The CDR3 runs 14 residues. Germline CDR1 is SGHTA and CDR2 is FQGTGA. Here the CDR3 DNA reads TGTGCCAGCAGCCCCGGGCGGGGGAGCTCACCCCTCCACTTT. Encoded protein: CASSPGRGSSPLHF.

V and J are TRBV7-2 and TRBJ2-7; TRBD2 aligns across 13 bases. CDR3 length equals 15 residues. CDR1 and CDR2 from the germline V gene are SGHTA and FQGNSA. V lost 5 bases to trimming and J lost 5 bases; unmatched junction nucleotides: 6. CDR3 sequence: CASSLGLAGAHEQYF. DNA of the CDR3: TGTGCCAGCAGCCTCGGACTAGCGGGAGCCCACGAGCAGTACTTC.

The chain joins TRBV3-1 (or the pseudogene TRBV3-2) to TRBJ2-6; no clear D. Trimming pared 3 bases from V and 4 bases from J, leaving 7 bases between. The CDR3 consists of 14 residues. Germline lookup yields CDR1 LGHDT and CDR2 YNNKEL (reference sequence). Here the CDR3 reads CASSQTYGANVLTF. CDR3 nucleotide sequence: TGTGCCAGCAGCCAGACATACGGGGCCAACGTCCTGACTTTC.

The V gene is TRBV10-1, the J gene TRBJ2-5; a weak D match, TRBD2 (5 bases). Germline lookup yields CDR1 WNHNN and CDR2 SYGVQD (reference sequence). The CDR3 is made up of 13 amino acids. V was trimmed by 5 bases and J by 5 bases, leaving 12 bases between them. Here the CDR3 reads CASSRGTQETQYF. CDR3 sequence (DNA): TGCGCCAGCAGTCGGGGTACCCAGGAGACCCAGTACTTC.

The genes are TRBV19 and TRBJ2-1, with 11 bases matching TRBD2. The CDR3 consists of 19 residues. V lost 4 bases, J lost 0 bases, and 11 bases stayed unmatched. In germline, CDR1 is LNHDA, CDR2 SQIVND (reference sequence). CDR3 in DNA: TGTGCCAGTAGTACCGACACCTTAGCGGGAGGGATCTCCTACAATGAGCAGTTCTTC. This translates into CASSTDTLAGGISYNEQFF.

The rearrangement links TRBV28 to TRBJ2-1; TRBD2 matches at 7 bases. Germline V lookup: CDR1 MDHEN, CDR2 SYDVKM. CDR3 length equals 14 residues. V was clipped by 6 bases and J by 6 bases; unmatched bases: 8. The CDR3 here is CASRPGGSSNEQFF. CDR3 nucleotides: TGTGCCAGCAGACCGGGCGGGAGCAGCAATGAGCAGTTCTTC.

The chain couples TRBV27 to TRBJ1-6, with TRBD1 identical over 10 bases. The V segment lost 6 bases and the J segment 10 bases; nucleotides outside the gene matches: 12. The CDR3 extends over 16 amino acids. Germline CDR1 reads MNHEY; CDR2 reads SMNVEV (reference sequence). CDR3 loop: CASRRQGAWIGSPLHF. Here the CDR3 DNA reads TGTGCCAGCAGGAGACAGGGGGCGTGGATCGGGTCACCCCTCCACTTT.

The chain is built from TRBV6-1 and TRBJ2-2; 12 nucleotides align to TRBD2. Trimming removed 3 bases from V and 4 bases from J; junction bases left unmatched: 12. Germline lookup yields CDR1 MNHNS and CDR2 SASEGT. CDR3 size: 19 residues. The CDR3 bases are TGTGCCAGCAGTGATTTCAGGCTAGCGGGAGGGCGGGCCACCGGGGAGCTGTTTTTT. Protein: CASSDFRLAGGRATGELFF.

This sequence joins TRBV7-9 and TRBJ2-5; weak D call: TRBD1 (5 bases). This CDR3 has 17 residues. Per the germline V gene, CDR1 is SEHNR and CDR2 is FQNEAQ (reference sequence). The ends were cut back, 7 bases at V and 3 bases at J, with 24 bases in the middle. CDR3: CASTNYDFGQGKETQYF. CDR3 bases: TGTGCCAGCACCAACTATGACTTTGGGCAGGGAAAAGAGACCCAGTACTTC.

This clone was seen only a few times. The chain has TRBV3-1 (or the pseudogene TRBV3-2) and TRBJ2-1; TRBD2 matches at 10 bases. With V trimmed by 3 bases and J by 5 bases, 7 bases remained unmatched. CDR3 length: 16 residues. Germline V gene sequence: CDR1 LGHDT, CDR2 YNNKEL (reference sequence). As DNA, the CDR3 is TGTGCCAGCAGCCACACGAGCGGGAGGGCACACAATGAGCAGTTCTTC. This gives the protein CASSHTSGRAHNEQFF.

The V and J genes are TRBV11-3 and TRBJ1-1; 9 bases agree with TRBD1. V was pared by 5 bases and J by 11 bases, with 6 bases of the junction left unmatched. The CDR3 covers 12 residues. Germline loops: CDR1 SGHNT, CDR2 YENEEA. The CDR3 DNA sequence: TGTGCCAGCAGCGTTACAGGGGGCATGGCTTTCTTT. It encodes CASSVTGGMAFF.

The chain has TRBV28 and TRBJ1-2; D gene unclear. The CDR3 loop spans 12 amino acids. Germline V CDR1 and CDR2: MDHEN, SYDVKM. Trimming took 6 bases from V and 7 from J, leaving 12 bases between them. CDR3 in DNA: TGTGCCAGCAGCCCTATCCTCGTTGGCTACACCTTC. This translates into CASSPILVGYTF.

The chain links TRBV7-3 to TRBJ2-1; the match to TRBD2 covers 11 bases. CDR1 and CDR2 from the germline V gene are SGHTA and FQGTGA. CDR3 length: 15 residues. Trimming at V came to 2 bases and at J to 6 bases, leaving 3 bases not matched to a gene. The CDR3 nucleotides read TGTGCCAGCAGCTTACTAGCGGGAGGATCCAATGAGCAGTTCTTC. It codes for CASSLLAGGSNEQFF.

The CDR3 DNA reads as TGTGCCAGCAGTAACAGACAGGGAGAGGCGTCCGAGCAGTACTTC. This sequence encodes CASSNRQGEASEQYF. The chain couples TRBV2 to TRBJ2-7; 7 positions match TRBD1. The CDR3 spans 15 residues. J was trimmed by 6 bases and V by 5 bases; bases with no gene match: 13. Per the germline V gene, CDR1 is SNHLY and CDR2 is FYNNEI.